This T cell receptor beta chain was recorded in a study of blood T cell repertoires in COVID-19. About the research overall: The origin of the acute and convalescent COVID-19 samples was the United States, Italy and Spain.

Per the original methods: Reference gene primer amplification yielded estimated nucleated cell counts. Sequencing used immunoSEQ multiplex PCR; TCRdb keeps in-frame clones, though not all of them. D and trimming were read from the DNA, whereas the V and J calls and clone size are those reported in that table. The sample yields under 80,000 clones, 80% seen once. The CDR3 consists of 14 residues. V dropped 4 bases and J dropped 8; count of bases not matched to a gene: 9. Germline V gene lookup returns CDR1 KGHDR and CDR2 SFDVKD. Sequenced: peripheral blood. The source is a human donor in a cohort sampled during active COVID-19. The chain combines TRBV24-1 with TRBJ1-2; TRBD1 aligns across 7 bases. This chain's CDR3 is CATSDPTGLNGYTF. As DNA, the CDR3 is TGTGCCACCAGTGACCCGACAGGGCTGAACGGCTACACCTTC.